These 32 T cell receptor beta chains originate from one sample sequenced in a study of cytomegalovirus exposure and HLA in healthy donors. PCR used 60 Vbeta primers and 13 Jbeta primers. Clones were read by immunoSEQ multiplex PCR, and TCRdb kept only the in-frame ones, dropping some. The sample has 55,000 to 75,000 clones, 65% to 70% seen once. Sequencing input: PBMCs. The receptor source for this set is a man between 35 and 55 years old in good health and CMV-seropositive.

The chain carries TRBV27 and TRBJ2-5; tentative D call: TRBD2 (5 bases). The J call may not be correct, given that the DNA end is closer to TRBJ2-7. The CDR3 loop spans 15 amino acids. Germline V CDR1 and CDR2: MNHEY, SMNVEV (reference sequence). The CDR3: CASSLRAESSYEQYF. The CDR3, as DNA: TGTGCCAGCAGTTTAAGAGCGGAAAGCTCCTACGAGCAGTACTTC.

This chain connects TRBV5-5 to TRBJ2-5, with D unclear. The germline CDR1 and CDR2 sequences are SGHKS and YYEKEE (reference sequence). The V end was cut by 1 base, the J end by 5 bases, with 9 bases between. This CDR3 region has 13 residues. The CDR3 DNA reads as TGTGCCAGCAGCTTGTTTCCCGAGGAGACCCAGTACTTC. Protein product: CASSLFPEETQYF. Complete variable domain (other parts from reference TRBV5-5 and TRBJ2-5): DAGVTQSPTHLIKTRGQQVTLRCSPISGHKSVSWYQQVLGQGPQFIFQYYEKEERGRGNFPDRFSARQFPNYSSELNVNALLLGDSALYLCASSLFPEETQYFGPGTRLLVL.

V gene TRBV29-1 combines with J gene TRBJ1-5, with a tentative D call TRBD1 (5 bases). The CDR3 contains 13 residues. V dropped 4 bases and J dropped 1 base, with 8 bases sitting between them. Germline V lookup: CDR1 SQVTM, CDR2 ANQGSEA. The CDR3: CSVARASNQPQHF. CDR3 sequence (DNA): TGCAGCGTTGCCAGGGCCAGCAATCAGCCCCAGCATTTT.

The chain links TRBV29-1 to TRBJ1-2; tentative D call: TRBD1 (6 bases). The CDR3 loop spans 14 amino acids. The V end was cut by 1 base, the J end by 4 bases, with 13 bases between. Germline CDR1 is SQVTM and CDR2 is ANQGSEA. The CDR3 nucleotides are TGCAGCGTTGAAGCGGGGGGCGAAAGCTATGGCTACACCTTC. This sequence encodes CSVEAGGESYGYTF.

This clone turned up a few times. The chain carries TRBV10-3 and TRBJ2-1; 15 bases match TRBD2. CDR3 length: 16 residues. Unmatched junction bases numbered 6, after V lost 10 bases and J lost 2 bases. Germline lookup yields CDR1 ENHRY and CDR2 SYGVKD. CDR3 coding DNA: TGTGCCACCCAAGGGACTAGCGGGAGGCCCTACAATGAGCAGTTCTTC. Its translation: CATQGTSGRPYNEQFF.

This chain links TRBV9 with TRBJ2-4; 10 positions agree with TRBD1. The CDR3 is 19 amino acids. Germline values: CDR1 SGDLS, CDR2 YYNGEE. V lost 2 bases to trimming and J lost 1 base; unmatched junction nucleotides: 12. CDR3 region: CASSVDSGTGDVAKNIQYF. The CDR3 nucleotides read TGTGCCAGCAGCGTGGACTCCGGGACAGGGGATGTTGCCAAAAACATTCAGTACTTC.

This clone showed up just once. DNA for the CDR3: TGTGCCAGCAGCGGACACGGCTCCTATAATTCACCCCTCCACTTT. Translation: CASSGHGSYNSPLHF. The V and J genes are TRBV11-2 and TRBJ1-6; tentative D call: TRBD1 (5 bases). The germline CDR1 and CDR2 sequences are SGHAT and FQNNGV. The CDR3 is 15 amino acids. The V gene lost 5 bases and the J gene lost 0 bases, with 8 bases spanning the gap.

The sample holds a few counts of this clone. The J gene is TRBJ2-7, the V gene TRBV7-9; 12 nucleotides line up with TRBD2. The CDR3 runs to 17 residues. V shed 5 bases and J 5 bases; nucleotides not matched to a gene: 13. Germline V gene sequence: CDR1 SEHNR, CDR2 FQNEAQ (reference sequence). This chain's CDR3 is CASSLPTASGGAHEQYF. In DNA, the CDR3 is TGTGCCAGCAGCCTACCGACTGCTAGCGGGGGGGCTCACGAGCAGTACTTC.

The V gene is TRBV5-1, the J gene TRBJ2-7; 9 bases fit TRBD1. V shed 3 bases, J shed 4 bases, and the junction held 5 bases outside the gene matches. Germline V gives CDR1 SGHRS, CDR2 YFSETQ. The CDR3 contains 14 residues. The CDR3 spells CASSSGQGSYEQYF. CDR3 nucleotides: TGCGCCAGCAGCTCTGGACAGGGGAGTTACGAGCAGTACTTC.

The J gene is TRBJ2-1, the V gene TRBV9, with 9 bases aligning to TRBD1. The CDR3 contains 16 residues. Per germline, CDR1 SGDLS and CDR2 YYNGEE. Trimming took 5 bases from V and 4 from J; bases not matched to a gene: 10. The CDR3 DNA is TGTGCCAGCAGTTTTACCGGGACAGGGCCTTACAATGAGCAGTTCTTC. The encoded protein is CASSFTGTGPYNEQFF.

About this clone: Other DNA variants within this sample encode the same CDR3. The CDR3 DNA is TGTGCCAGCAGCCTAAGGGCAGGGACCTACGAGCAGTACTTC. Its protein is CASSLRAGTYEQYF. The chain combines TRBV9 with TRBJ2-7, with D possibly matching TRBD1 (5 bases). The germline V gene has CDR1 SGDLS and CDR2 YYNGEE. V lost 4 bases and J lost 2, with 13 bases in between. This CDR3 region has 14 residues.

The chain uses TRBV30 and TRBJ1-2; unclear D gene. Germline CDR1 reads GTSNPN; CDR2 reads SVGIG (reference sequence). CDR3 length equals 12 residues. Between the trimmed V and J ends, which lost 2 bases and 4 bases, there was a span of 8 bases. The DNA of the CDR3 is TGTGCCTGGAGTTCTTCAGGCTATGGCTACACCTTC. This codes for CAWSSSGYGYTF.

This clone was seen just once. The chain employs TRBV30 and TRBJ2-7; D ambiguous. The CDR3 is 15 residues long. Germline CDR1 and CDR2: GTSNPN and SVGIG (reference sequence). V was trimmed by 0 bases and J by 2 bases, leaving 14 bases between them. The CDR3 reads CAWSVVVRNTYEQYF. DNA of the CDR3: TGTGCCTGGAGTGTAGTGGTCAGAAACACCTACGAGCAGTACTTC.

The DNA for the CDR3 is TGCGCCAGCAGGGGAGCCCGGACTAATGAAAAACTGTTTTTT. Its translation is CASRGARTNEKLFF. The chain employs TRBV5-1 and TRBJ1-4; D gene ambiguous. There are 14 residues in the CDR3. Per the germline V gene, CDR1 is SGHRS and CDR2 is YFSETQ. V gave up 5 bases and J gave up 2 bases, with 10 bases separating them.

In its sample, this clone was seen once. This rearrangement joins TRBV5-1 to TRBJ2-1; 8 bases map to TRBD1. V lost 3 bases and J lost 6; bases outside the gene matches: 2. The CDR3 is made up of 13 amino acids. Germline V lookup: CDR1 SGHRS, CDR2 YFSETQ. The chain's CDR3 is CASSSGQGNEQFF. CDR3 DNA: TGCGCCAGCAGCTCCGGACAGGGCAATGAGCAGTTCTTC.

This clone was seen more than once but under ten times. V gene TRBV28 combines with J gene TRBJ2-1, with 8 nucleotides matching TRBD2. V shed 6 bases, J shed 5 bases, and the junction held 3 bases outside the gene matches. CDR1 and CDR2 from the germline V gene are MDHEN and SYDVKM. The CDR3 is made up of 13 amino acids. The CDR3 DNA reads as TGTGCCAGCAGGACGGGGGGGGACAATGAGCAGTTCTTC. Translating gives CASRTGGDNEQFF.

The rearrangement joins TRBV15 to TRBJ2-5; TRBD1 agrees at 11 bases. The CDR3 consists of 16 residues. CDR1 is LNHNV, CDR2 YYDKDF, per germline (reference sequence). With V trimmed by 0 bases and J by 4 bases, 4 bases remained unmatched. The CDR3 DNA sequence: TGTGCCACCAGCAGAGATGGGACAGGGGGGCGAGAGACCCAGTACTTC. Its translation is CATSRDGTGGRETQYF.

This clone has only a few counts. The CDR3 spells CASSASSGPYNEQFF. The CDR3 DNA is TGTGCCAGCAGCGCTTCTAGCGGGCCGTACAATGAGCAGTTCTTC. This chain connects TRBV9 to TRBJ2-1, with 8 nucleotides matching TRBD2. CDR3 length equals 15 residues. Unmatched junction bases numbered 6, after V lost 3 bases and J lost 4 bases. Germline V lookup: CDR1 SGDLS, CDR2 YYNGEE.

The chain links TRBV19 to TRBJ1-4; unclear D gene. Germline loops: CDR1 LNHDA, CDR2 SQIVND (reference sequence). The CDR3 length is 16 residues. The ends were cut back, 2 bases at V and 0 bases at J, with 10 bases in the middle. Here the CDR3 reads CASSIRLRSTNEKLFF. The DNA of the CDR3 is TGTGCCAGTAGTATAAGACTGCGTTCAACTAATGAAAAACTGTTTTTT.

This clone was observed a handful of times. V is TRBV30 and J is TRBJ2-7, with a weak D call TRBD2 (5 bases). This CDR3 comprises 14 residues. The V and J ends lost 2 bases and 0 bases respectively, with 11 bases between them. CDR1 is GTSNPN and CDR2 is SVGIG in the germline V gene (reference sequence). The CDR3 DNA sequence: TGTGCCTGGAGTAGAGGTGGGAGCTCCTACGAGCAGTACTTC. Amino acids: CAWSRGGSSYEQYF.

The V and J genes are TRBV7-9 and TRBJ1-1; D is possibly TRBD1 (6 bases). The germline V and J ends were trimmed by 4 bases and 0 bases, with 12 bases remaining between them. This CDR3 is built from 15 residues. CDR1 and CDR2 (germline): SEHNR, FQNEAQ (reference sequence). The CDR3 loop is CASSSRGGVNTEAFF. The CDR3 DNA reads as TGTGCCAGCAGCTCCCGAGGGGGGGTGAACACTGAAGCTTTCTTT. The whole variable domain, filled in from reference TRBV7-9 and TRBJ1-1, reads DTGVSQNPRHKITKRGQNVTFRCDPISEHNRLYWYRQTLGQGPEFLTYFQNEAQLEKSRLLSDRFSAERPKGSFSTLEIQRTEQGDSAMYLCASSSRGGVNTEAFFGQGTRLTVV.

J is TRBJ1-2 and V is TRBV30; 7 bases map to TRBD1. Germline trimming cut 1 base from V and 8 bases from J; bases unmatched to any gene: 4. The CDR3 has 12 amino acids. Germline V gene lookup returns CDR1 GTSNPN and CDR2 SVGIG (reference sequence). The CDR3 DNA reads as TGTGCCTGGAGTGCTCAGGGGGACGGCTACACCTTC. Encoded protein: CAWSAQGDGYTF.

This clone was found once. J is TRBJ2-5 and V is TRBV12-1; the DNA was not used to check the table's D call, TRBD2. TRBV12-1 is described as a pseudogene. CDR3 length: 15 amino acids. As DNA, the CDR3 is TGTGCCAGCAGCTTGGGACTAGTAATCCAAGAGACCCAGTACTTC. Translation gives CASSLGLVIQETQYF.

This chain joins TRBV5-1 and TRBJ2-7, with 7 bases lining up with TRBD2. Losses at the gene ends were 2 bases for V and 6 bases for J; bases not matched to a gene: 11. Germline V gene lookup returns CDR1 SGHRS and CDR2 YFSETQ. This CDR3 has 15 residues. In DNA, the CDR3 is TGCGCCAGCAGCTTCTTGCCGGACGGGGGGTCCGAGCAGTACTTC. It codes for CASSFLPDGGSEQYF.

The chain carries TRBV9 and TRBJ2-1; possible D gene TRBD1, 5 bases. CDR3 size: 14 residues. The germline V and J ends were trimmed by 0 bases and 5 bases, with 9 bases remaining between them. Looked up from germline, CDR1 is SGDLS and CDR2 is YYNGEE. DNA for the CDR3: TGTGCCAGCAGCGTAGTGCAGGGCGACAATGAGCAGTTCTTC. Translating gives CASSVVQGDNEQFF.

This chain joins TRBV6-5 and TRBJ1-1; 7 positions agree with TRBD1. The CDR3 has 15 amino acids. Germline lookup yields CDR1 MNHEY and CDR2 SVGAGI. Unmatched junction bases numbered 14, after V lost 6 bases and J lost 7 bases. The CDR3 is CASSSAGTVLDEAFF. The CDR3, as DNA: TGTGCCAGCAGCTCGGCCGGGACAGTATTAGATGAAGCTTTCTTT.

Written as DNA, the CDR3 is TGTGCCAGCACCATCAGGGGGTCGGGTAATTCACCCCTCCACTTT. Its protein is CASTIRGSGNSPLHF. V and J are TRBV6-5 and TRBJ1-6; 7 nucleotides match TRBD1. CDR1 is MNHEY, CDR2 SVGAGI, per germline. Trimming removed 7 bases from V and 6 bases from J; junction bases left unmatched: 9. This CDR3 is built from 15 residues.

The V call is TRBV30, the J call TRBJ2-7; D gene unclear. The CDR3 contains 13 residues. Per germline, CDR1 GTSNPN and CDR2 SVGIG (reference sequence). Trimming stripped 2 bases from V and 4 bases from J, with 12 bases between. This CDR3 is CAWSWSASYEQYF. The CDR3 nucleotides are TGTGCCTGGAGTTGGTCAGCTAGTTACGAGCAGTACTTC.

This clone appeared a single time. The rearrangement links TRBV9 to TRBJ2-1; D might be TRBD2 (5 bases). CDR3 length equals 16 residues. Looked up from germline, CDR1 is SGDLS and CDR2 is YYNGEE. The V gene lost 0 bases and the J gene lost 9 bases, with 19 bases spanning the gap. The DNA for the CDR3 is TGTGCCAGCAGCGTAGATCCAGAGGGTAGTCCTCCTGAGCAGTTCTTC. Translating gives CASSVDPEGSPPEQFF.

CDR3 region: CASSKTGHEQYF. In DNA form, the CDR3 reads TGTGCCAGCAGCAAGACAGGGCACGAGCAGTACTTC. The rearrangement uses TRBV9 and TRBJ2-7; 7 bases match TRBD1. The CDR3 length is 12 residues. V dropped 4 bases and J dropped 5; count of bases not matched to a gene: 3. CDR1 and CDR2 (germline): SGDLS, YYNGEE.

The chain couples TRBV13 to TRBJ2-1, with D unclear. This CDR3 is built from 15 residues. Germline CDR1 PRHDT, CDR2 FYEKMQ (reference sequence). The germline V and J ends were trimmed by 5 bases and 3 bases, with 14 bases remaining between them. CDR3 sequence (DNA): TGTGCCAGCAGCCGACTGAGAGGATTCTACAATGAGCAGTTCTTC. Its translation is CASSRLRGFYNEQFF.

This clone came up once. V is TRBV5-1 and J is TRBJ2-3; 8 positions match TRBD1. Germline V CDR1 and CDR2: SGHRS, YFSETQ. The CDR3 spans 14 residues. The junction had 4 bases not matched to a gene; V was cut back by 4 bases and J by 3 bases. The CDR3 protein is CASSPGQGTDTQYF. CDR3 bases: TGCGCCAGCAGCCCCGGACAGGGAACAGATACGCAGTATTTT.